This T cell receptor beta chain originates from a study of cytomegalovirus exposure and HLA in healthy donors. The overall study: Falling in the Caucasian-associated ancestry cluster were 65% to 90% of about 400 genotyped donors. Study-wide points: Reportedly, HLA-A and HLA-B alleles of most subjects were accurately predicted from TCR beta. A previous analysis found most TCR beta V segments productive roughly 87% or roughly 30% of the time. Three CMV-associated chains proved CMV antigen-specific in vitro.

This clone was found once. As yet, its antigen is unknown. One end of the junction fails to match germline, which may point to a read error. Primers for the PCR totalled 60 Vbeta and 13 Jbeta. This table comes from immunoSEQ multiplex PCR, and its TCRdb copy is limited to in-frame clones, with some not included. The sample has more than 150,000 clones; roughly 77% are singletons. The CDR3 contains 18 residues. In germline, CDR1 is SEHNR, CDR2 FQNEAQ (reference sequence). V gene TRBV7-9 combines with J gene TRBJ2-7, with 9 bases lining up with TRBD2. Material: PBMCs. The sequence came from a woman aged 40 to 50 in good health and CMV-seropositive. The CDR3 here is CSSSSTSDPLAGPYEQYF. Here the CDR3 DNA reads TGTTCCAGCAGCTCCACTTCAGACCCCCTAGCGGGGCCCTACGAGCAGTACTTC.